The rows below give T cell receptor beta chains drawn from one sample of a study of vaccination and CD4 T cells after COVID-19. For these receptors, no antigen is known. TCRdb called the PCR reads again in MiXCR, with one record for every CDR3 protein. The data contain fewer than 8,000 distinct CDR3 sequences, approximately 30% of them seen just once; the ten biggest clones take up roughly 12%. The specimen was CD4+ T cells from blood, cultured in vitro. The receptors stem from a human donor in good health. CDR3s include the opening cysteine and the closing phenylalanine or tryptophan. The order of the fields is clone size, V gene, J gene, CDR3 protein. Expanded clones get a size class; other rows say once, few or many, or leave the size out.

clone size: once
V gene: TRBV29-1
J gene: TRBJ2-1
CDR3 protein: CSVDMGSDEQFF

clone size: .
V gene: TRBV6-2/TRBV6-3
J gene: TRBJ2-1
CDR3 protein: CASSSRGGYEQFF

clone size: .
V gene: TRBV28
J gene: TRBJ1-5
CDR3 protein: CARKEGPVDF

clone size: .
V gene: TRBV20-1
J gene: TRBJ2-7
CDR3 protein: CSASRLARSYEQYF

clone size: .
V gene: TRBV28
J gene: TRBJ1-1
CDR3 protein: CASSYVQGVKTEAFF

clone size: .
V gene: TRBV28
J gene: TRBJ2-3
CDR3 protein: CASSRTGRTDTQYF

clone size: few
V gene: TRBV20-1
J gene: TRBJ2-1
CDR3 protein: CSARDRWRSSYNEQFF

clone size: few
V gene: TRBV7-9
J gene: TRBJ2-3
CDR3 protein: CASSRAGGVDTQYF

clone size: .
V gene: TRBV6-2/TRBV6-3
J gene: TRBJ1-5
CDR3 protein: CASSYEGRGNQPQHF

clone size: medium-sized
V gene: TRBV20-1
J gene: TRBJ1-5
CDR3 protein: CSAAQPGGGSQPQHF

clone size: few
V gene: TRBV7-8
J gene: TRBJ2-5
CDR3 protein: CASSLAETQYF

clone size: few
V gene: TRBV29-1
J gene: TRBJ2-5
CDR3 protein: CSVASGGEAQYF

clone size: few
V gene: TRBV6-5
J gene: TRBJ2-7
CDR3 protein: CASSSTGSSYEQYF

clone size: .
V gene: TRBV20-1
J gene: TRBJ2-7
CDR3 protein: CSPRSGSYPYEQYF

clone size: few
V gene: TRBV6-2/TRBV6-3
J gene: TRBJ2-5
CDR3 protein: CASGASFREETQYF

clone size: few
V gene: TRBV6-2/TRBV6-3
J gene: TRBJ2-5
CDR3 protein: CASSYREYQETQYF